A single sample gave rise to the 6 T cell receptor beta chains below, sequenced in a study of regulatory T cells in long-lasting Graves disease. Time point in this sample: newly diagnosed GD, antithyroid drugs for less than 3 months. Preparation of the TCR library used RNA extracted from PBMCs. Assembly of TCR beta libraries relied on iRepertoire HTBI primers together with Arm-PCR of CDR3 regions. TCRdb redid the calling of the multiplex PCR reads with MiXCR, one entry per CDR3 protein. The repertoire holds around 400,000 distinct CDR3 sequences, with about a sixth as singletons. The sequencing used peripheral blood mononuclear cells (PBMCs), collected at new diagnosis, from a patient treated with antithyroid drugs. The receptors were gathered from a female donor with Graves disease.

The rearrangement links TRBV18 to TRBJ2-5; 8 nucleotides agree with TRBD2. Germline trimming cut 2 bases from V and 4 bases from J; bases unmatched to any gene: 9. Germline V gene data show CDR1 as KGHSH and CDR2 as LQKENI. This CDR3 contains 16 residues. CDR3 nucleotides: TGTGCCAGCTCACCAGGATCTCTGGCGGGAGGAGAGACCCAGTACTTC. It encodes CASSPGSLAGGETQYF.

Details on this clonotype: This may be a read error, as it is one base from a much larger clone. V usage is TRBV3-1 and J usage is TRBJ1-1; possible D gene TRBD1, 5 bases. The V and J ends lost 4 bases and 6 bases respectively, with 21 bases between them. The germline CDR1 and CDR2 sequences are LGHDT and YNNKEL (reference sequence). This CDR3 spans 16 amino acids. The CDR3 DNA reads TGTGCCAGCAGCCCAGTCATCGGGACCTCAAGGGCTGAAGCTTTCTTT. Its translation: CASSPVIGTSRAEAFF.

The table lists this clonotype with a few counts. The J gene is TRBJ2-2, the V gene TRBV29-1; 12 bases are a match to TRBD2. The V segment lost 0 bases and the J segment 5 bases; nucleotides outside the gene matches: 4. The CDR3 runs 16 residues. Germline V gene lookup returns CDR1 SQVTM and CDR2 ANQGSEA. The CDR3 DNA is TGCAGCGTTGAAGATCCCCTAGCGGGAGGGACCGGGGAGCTGTTTTTT. Translating gives CSVEDPLAGGTGELFF.

The sample holds a few counts of this clonotype. The chain combines TRBV9 with TRBJ2-2; 9 positions match TRBD2. This CDR3 region has 16 residues. V lost 2 bases, J lost 6 bases, and 8 bases stayed unmatched. Germline V CDR1 and CDR2: SGDLS, YYNGEE. CDR3 DNA sequence: TGTGCCAGCAGCGTTCTGAGCGGGAGGCCGCCCGGGGAGCTGTTTTTT. This sequence encodes CASSVLSGRPPGELFF.

This clonotype was observed a handful of times. A much larger clonotype is one base distant, so this may be a read error. This chain joins TRBV4-3 and TRBJ2-7; D is perhaps TRBD2 (5 bases). Per the germline V gene, CDR1 is LGHNA and CDR2 is YSLEER. This CDR3 has 15 amino acids. Here the CDR3 DNA reads TGCGTCAGCAGCCATGTGGCATTCGGGGCCTACGAGCAGTACTTC. It translates to CVSSHVAFGAYEQYF.

This clonotype was seen at least ten times. This chain uses TRBV28 with TRBJ2-1; maybe TRBD2 (6 bases). The CDR3 consists of 14 residues. Trimming took off 5 bases at V and 4 bases at J, with 12 bases between the two ends. Germline V CDR1 and CDR2: MDHEN, SYDVKM. CDR3 residues: CASSLRGAYNEQFF. CDR3 DNA: TGTGCCAGCAGTCTACGCGGGGCTTACAATGAGCAGTTCTTC. The whole variable domain, remainder taken from reference TRBV28 and TRBJ2-1, is DVKVTQSSRYLVKRTGEKVFLECVQDMDHENMFWYRQDPGLGLRLIYFSYDVKMKEKGDIPEGYSVSREKKERFSLILESASTNQTSMYLCASSLRGAYNEQFFGPGTRLTVL.